One sample yielded the 30 T cell receptor beta chains listed below, sequenced in a study of blood T cell repertoires in COVID-19. Libraries were prepared by immunoSEQ multiplex PCR; TCRdb keeps only in-frame clonotypes and omits some of them. The data hold about 79,000 clones, with 85% to 90% observed a single time. Specimen: peripheral blood. The receptors originated from a man aged 50-59 years with active COVID-19.

The V call is TRBV21-1, the J call TRBJ1-4. TRBV21-1 is recorded as a pseudogene. CDR3 length: 18 residues. This CDR3 is CASSAFFPGGPTNEKLFF. The CDR3 DNA sequence: TGTGCCAGCAGCGCATTCTTTCCCGGGGGTCCAACTAATGAAAAACTGTTTTTT.

The genes are TRBV7-8 and TRBJ1-5, with a tentative D call TRBD1 (5 bases). The CDR3 runs to 14 residues. The V gene's germline CDR1 is SGHVS and CDR2 FQNEAQ. Trimming took off 2 bases at V and 4 bases at J, with 9 bases between the two ends. This CDR3 reads CASSLNGGNQPQHF. The CDR3 region has the DNA TGTGCCAGCAGCTTAAATGGGGGGAATCAGCCCCAGCATTTT.

The rearrangement links TRBV28 to TRBJ2-7; a weak D match, TRBD1 (5 bases). Per germline, CDR1 MDHEN and CDR2 SYDVKM. This CDR3 region has 13 residues. V lost 5 bases and J lost 2, with 10 bases in between. In nucleotides, the CDR3 is TGTGCCAGCAGTCCTGGGGCCACCTACGAGCAGTACTTC. Its protein is CASSPGATYEQYF.

The chain carries TRBV12-3 or TRBV12-4 and TRBJ2-7; D remains unclear. V was cut by 3 bases and J by 3 bases, with 9 bases left in between. CDR3 length: 13 amino acids. CDR3 nucleotide sequence: TGTGCCAGCAGTTTGCCAGATTACTACGAGCAGTACTTC. Protein sequence: CASSLPDYYEQYF.

The rearrangement links TRBV12-5 to TRBJ2-1; D is uncertain. CDR1 LGHNT and CDR2 FRNRAP come from the germline V gene. Trimming removed 3 bases at V and 5 bases at J, with 14 bases between. This CDR3 region has 15 residues. CDR3 in amino acids: CASGFSPVLNNEQFF. Written as DNA, the CDR3 is TGTGCTAGTGGTTTTAGTCCGGTACTAAACAATGAGCAGTTCTTC. Based on the CDR3 plus reference TRBV12-5 and TRBJ2-1, the full variable domain is DARVTQTPRHKVTEMGQEVTMRCQPILGHNTVFWYRQTMMQGLELLAYFRNRAPLDDSGMPKDRFSAEMPDATLATLKIQPSEPRDSAVYFCASGFSPVLNNEQFFGPGTRLTVL.

The V and J genes are TRBV5-1 and TRBJ2-1, with D perhaps TRBD1 (5 bases). The CDR3 covers 15 residues. Germline V lookup: CDR1 SGHRS, CDR2 YFSETQ. V was clipped by 0 bases and J by 5 bases, with 12 bases between them. As DNA, the CDR3 is TGCGCCAGCAGCTTGGGGCAGGGATGGCACAATGAGCAGTTCTTC. It encodes CASSLGQGWHNEQFF.

V usage is TRBV24-1 and J usage is TRBJ2-7, with 7 nucleotides matching TRBD1. This CDR3 comprises 14 residues. J gave up 7 bases and V 9 bases, and 14 bases lay outside the gene matches. The germline V gene has CDR1 KGHDR and CDR2 SFDVKD. CDR3: CATPQTGRFYEQYF. The CDR3 coding sequence is TGTGCCACCCCGCAGACAGGGCGCTTCTATGAGCAGTACTTC.

The gene calls are TRBV18 and TRBJ2-1; 8 nucleotides agree with TRBD2. V shed 3 bases and J 7 bases; nucleotides not matched to a gene: 2. This CDR3 comprises 13 residues. Looked up from germline, CDR1 is KGHSH and CDR2 is LQKENI. CDR3 bases: TGTGCCAGCTCACCGCGGGAGGTAAATGAGCAGTTCTTC. It encodes CASSPREVNEQFF.

The chain combines TRBV2 with TRBJ1-5; no clear D. There are 14 residues in the CDR3. With 7 bases removed from V and 3 bases from J, the gap between germline ends came to 13 bases. The germline V gene encodes CDR1 SNHLY and CDR2 FYNNEI. CDR3 sequence (DNA): TGTGCCAGCAACAAAGACAAGATCAATCAGCCCCAGCATTTT. It codes for CASNKDKINQPQHF.

Here the CDR3 reads CASRWGGVDNSPLHF. The CDR3 DNA sequence: TGCGCCAGCAGGTGGGGGGGCGTGGATAATTCACCCCTCCACTTT. The V gene is TRBV5-1, the J gene TRBJ1-6; D is perhaps TRBD1 (6 bases). The CDR3 length is 15 residues. The V end was cut by 5 bases, the J end by 5 bases, with 14 bases between. Germline assignment: CDR1 SGHRS and CDR2 YFSETQ.

This chain connects TRBV5-4 to TRBJ2-3, with 8 bases identical to TRBD1. J was trimmed by 1 base and V by 3 bases; bases with no gene match: 7. This CDR3 has 16 residues. Germline V gene sequence: CDR1 SGHNT, CDR2 YYREEE (reference sequence). CDR3 in amino acids: CASSSGWGQGTDTQYF. DNA of the CDR3: TGTGCCAGCAGCTCAGGGTGGGGACAGGGCACAGATACGCAGTATTTT.

The gene calls are TRBV28 and TRBJ1-4; 8 positions match TRBD1. This CDR3 is built from 15 residues. CDR1 is MDHEN and CDR2 is SYDVKM in the germline V gene. V dropped 4 bases and J dropped 8; count of bases not matched to a gene: 9. The CDR3 DNA is TGTGCCAGCAGTTCCCAGGGGAACAGGGGGGAAAAACTGTTTTTT. Its protein product is CASSSQGNRGEKLFF.

V gene TRBV7-9 combines with J gene TRBJ2-5; D may be TRBD2 (5 bases). The CDR3 consists of 12 residues. V dropped 3 bases and J dropped 7 bases, with 9 bases sitting between them. In germline, CDR1 is SEHNR, CDR2 FQNEAQ (reference sequence). CDR3 DNA sequence: TGTGCCAGCAGCTTCGGGGATCCGACCCAGTACTTC. Its protein is CASSFGDPTQYF.

This clone turned up a few times. V and J are TRBV18 and TRBJ2-2; D remains ambiguous. The CDR3 is 12 residues long. Germline V gene data show CDR1 as KGHSH and CDR2 as LQKENI. Between the trimmed V and J ends, which lost 1 base and 8 bases, there was a span of 5 bases. The CDR3 protein is CASSPREGELFF. The CDR3 nucleotides read TGTGCCAGCTCACCACGCGAAGGGGAGCTGTTTTTT.

The chain has TRBV4-2 and TRBJ2-7, with 8 bases that match TRBD2. The junction had 8 bases not matched to a gene; V was cut back by 0 bases and J by 7 bases. Germline V gene sequence: CDR1 LGHNA, CDR2 YNFKEQ. The CDR3 totals 15 residues. CDR3 residues: CASSQDWTSPGEQYF. DNA for the CDR3: TGTGCCAGCAGCCAAGATTGGACTAGCCCGGGAGAGCAGTACTTC.

The CDR3 nucleotides read TGTGCCAGCAGCCAAGGAAGGCGGGCCACAGATACGCAGTATTTT. It yields the protein CASSQGRRATDTQYF. This rearrangement joins TRBV14 to TRBJ2-3; maybe TRBD2 (5 bases). CDR1 and CDR2 from the germline V gene are SGHDN and FVKESK. CDR3 length: 15 amino acids. V lost 1 base and J lost 2, with 10 bases in between.

The chain has TRBV25-1 and TRBJ2-1, with 8 bases identical to TRBD2. The V gene's germline CDR1 is MGHDK and CDR2 SYGVNS. Unmatched junction bases numbered 7, after V lost 3 bases and J lost 9 bases. This CDR3 comprises 14 residues. The CDR3 DNA reads TGTGCCAGCAGTGACCCCACGGGGGGGTTTGAGCAGTTCTTC. Translation: CASSDPTGGFEQFF.

V is TRBV5-8 and J is TRBJ1-5, with D possibly TRBD1 on 6 matching bases. This CDR3 contains 17 residues. Germline CDR1 and CDR2: SGHTS and YDEGEE. With 0 bases removed from V and 1 base from J, the gap between germline ends came to 14 bases. CDR3 sequence reads: CASSLGHREISNQPQHF. The CDR3 nucleotides read TGTGCCAGCAGCTTGGGCCACAGGGAGATCAGCAATCAGCCCCAGCATTTT.

In DNA form, the CDR3 reads TGTGCCAGCAGCCCCGGGGGTAGCGGGCCTAAGTACGAGCAGTACTTC. It yields the protein CASSPGGSGPKYEQYF. The chain uses TRBV5-6 and TRBJ2-7; 7 bases are shared with TRBD2. The CDR3 has 16 amino acids. Losses at the gene ends were 4 bases for V and 4 bases for J; bases not matched to a gene: 14. CDR1 and CDR2 from the germline V gene are SGHDT and YYEEEE.

This rearrangement joins TRBV7-8 to TRBJ1-5; D remains unclear. V was cut by 5 bases and J by 6 bases, with 8 bases left in between. The CDR3 has 12 amino acids. In germline, CDR1 is SGHVS, CDR2 FQNEAQ. CDR3 coding DNA: TGTGCCAGCAGCAGTACGGGTCAGCCCCAGCATTTT. Amino acids: CASSSTGQPQHF. The full variable domain, rest sourced from reference TRBV7-8 and TRBJ1-5, is GAGVSQSPRYKVAKRGQDVALRCDPISGHVSLFWYQQALGQGPEFLTYFQNEAQLDKSGLPSDRFFAERPEGSVSTLKIQRTQQEDSAVYLCASSSTGQPQHFGDGTRLSIL.

This clone has a single count. V gene TRBV5-4 combines with J gene TRBJ2-1; 8 bases align to TRBD2. This CDR3 contains 16 residues. CDR1 and CDR2 from the germline V gene are SGHNT and YYREEE (reference sequence). As DNA, the CDR3 is TGTGCTGAGCCCTCGTTTAGCGGGGTGAACTACAATGAGCAGTTCTTC. Protein sequence: CAEPSFSGVNYNEQFF.

The chain links TRBV7-6 to TRBJ2-1; the D gene is possibly TRBD2 (6 bases). The CDR3 loop spans 15 amino acids. Germline V gives CDR1 SGHVS, CDR2 FNYEAQ. V lost 0 bases, J lost 4 bases, and 10 bases lay in between. The CDR3 region has the DNA TGTGCCAGCAGCTTAGCCAGGCGGGGTTACAATGAGCAGTTCTTC. It translates to CASSLARRGYNEQFF. Drawing the rest from reference TRBV7-6 and TRBJ2-1, the complete variable domain is GAGVSQSPRYKVTKRGQDVALRCDPISGHVSLYWYRQALGQGPEFLTYFNYEAQQDKSGLPNDRFSAERPEGSISTLTIQRTEQRDSAMYRCASSLARRGYNEQFFGPGTRLTVL.

V usage is TRBV28 and J usage is TRBJ2-2; perhaps TRBD2 as D (7 bases). The germline CDR1 and CDR2 sequences are MDHEN and SYDVKM. CDR3 size: 14 residues. Trimming removed 7 bases at V and 6 bases at J, with 15 bases between. The CDR3 spells CASIRAGAAGELFF. CDR3 coding DNA: TGTGCCAGCATTCGGGCGGGGGCGGCCGGGGAGCTGTTTTTT.

The rearrangement joins TRBV9 to TRBJ2-3, with TRBD2 matching over 13 bases. Germline V gene data show CDR1 as SGDLS and CDR2 as YYNGEE. The CDR3 length is 16 residues. After removal of 0 bases from V and 9 bases from J, the junction contained 7 bases not matched to a gene. CDR3 DNA sequence: TGTGCCAGCAGCGTAGGGACTAGCGGGAGTGCGGGAACGCAGTATTTT. It is translated as CASSVGTSGSAGTQYF.

The J gene is TRBJ2-1, the V gene TRBV18, with D unresolved. Trimming took off 0 bases at V and 7 bases at J, with 10 bases between the two ends. Germline V lookup: CDR1 KGHSH, CDR2 LQKENI. The CDR3 contains 14 residues. CDR3 nucleotide sequence: TGTGCCAGCTCACCACCTGTTGGAGTTAATGAGCAGTTCTTC. It translates to CASSPPVGVNEQFF.

The V call is TRBV5-5, the J call TRBJ2-7, with TRBD1 matching over 9 bases. This CDR3 spans 14 amino acids. Trimming removed 1 base from V and 5 bases from J; junction bases left unmatched: 4. CDR1 and CDR2 (germline): SGHKS, YYEKEE (reference sequence). The CDR3 loop is CASSLRGQGHEQYF. In nucleotides, the CDR3 is TGTGCCAGCAGCTTGCGGGGACAGGGCCACGAGCAGTACTTC. Full variable domain (remainder filled in from reference TRBV5-5 and TRBJ2-7): DAGVTQSPTHLIKTRGQQVTLRCSPISGHKSVSWYQQVLGQGPQFIFQYYEKEERGRGNFPDRFSARQFPNYSSELNVNALLLGDSALYLCASSLRGQGHEQYFGPGTRLTVT.

The chain recombines TRBV3-1 (or the pseudogene TRBV3-2) with TRBJ1-4; D is unresolved. This CDR3 is 15 amino acids long. V was pared by 1 base and J by 5 bases, with 11 bases between. Germline V CDR1 and CDR2: LGHDT, YNNKEL (reference sequence). The CDR3 coding sequence is TGTGCCAGCAGCCAAGTAAACGGGATGAATGAAAAACTGTTTTTT. This gives the protein CASSQVNGMNEKLFF.

This chain uses TRBV30 with TRBJ1-6; possibly TRBD1 for D (5 bases). V was pared by 3 bases and J by 7 bases, with 10 bases between. From germline, CDR1 is GTSNPN and CDR2 SVGIG (reference sequence). The length of the CDR3 is 13 residues. This chain's CDR3 is CAWSTQGNSPLHF. The CDR3 bases are TGTGCCTGGAGCACGCAGGGAAATTCACCCCTCCACTTT.

The rearrangement joins TRBV12-5 to TRBJ2-1; no firm D call. The V gene's germline CDR1 is LGHNT and CDR2 FRNRAP. CDR3 length: 16 amino acids. The V end was cut by 6 bases, the J end by 0 bases, with 15 bases between. The CDR3 DNA is TGTGCTAGTGGCATCAGACAAACGAGCTCCTACAATGAGCAGTTCTTC. Encoded protein: CASGIRQTSSYNEQFF.

This rearrangement joins TRBV3-1 (or the pseudogene TRBV3-2) to TRBJ1-3; no firm D call. There are 13 residues in the CDR3. The germline V gene encodes CDR1 LGHDT and CDR2 YNNKEL (reference sequence). V lost 4 bases, J lost 4 bases, and 8 bases lay in between. The CDR3 nucleotides are TGTGCCAGCAGCCGCAGATCGGGAAACACCATATATTTT. Amino acid sequence: CASSRRSGNTIYF.